Listed below are T cell receptor beta chains from one sample, sequenced in a study of blood T cell repertoires in COVID-19. TCRdb's copy holds only in-frame clones and misses some; the assay was immunoSEQ multiplex PCR. The sample shows 55,000 to 80,000 clones, over 60% of them seen only once. Sequenced material: peripheral blood. All receptors come from a human donor in a cohort sampled during active COVID-19. Both conserved end residues are part of each CDR3. A D gene is named only where the DNA matches it firmly. The size of a clone is reported for some rows only, either as once, few or many, or as a class for expanded clones.

CDR3,DNA,V,J,D,size
CASSEAGHSNQPQHF,TGTGCCAGCAGTGAAGCGGGCCATAGCAATCAGCCCCAGCATTTT,TRBV6-1,TRBJ1-5,NA,NA
CASSAGTVNNYGYTF,TGCGCCAGCAGCGCGGGGACGGTGAATAACTATGGCTACACCTTC,TRBV5-1,TRBJ1-2,NA,NA
CASSLAPTRNTGELFF,TGCGCCAGCAGCTTGGCCCCCACACGAAACACCGGGGAGCTGTTTTTT,TRBV5-1,TRBJ2-2,NA,once
CASSPGTGDNYGYTF,TGTGCCAGTAGCCCGGGGACAGGGGACAACTATGGCTACACCTTC,TRBV19,TRBJ1-2,TRBD1,NA
CASGLHRVSRGHEQFF,TGTGCTAGTGGTTTGCACAGGGTTTCCAGGGGGCATGAGCAGTTCTTC,TRBV12-5,TRBJ2-1,TRBD1,NA
CASGIRGLRTGELFF,TGTGCCAGCGGAATCAGGGGCCTGCGGACCGGGGAGCTGTTTTTT,TRBV13,TRBJ2-2,NA,NA
CAWNTGISNIQYF,TGTGCCTGGAATACGGGGATTTCGAACATTCAGTACTTC,TRBV30,TRBJ2-4,NA,NA
CAWSHRTSGGYGGDEQFF,TGTGCCTGGAGTCACCGGACTAGCGGGGGGTACGGTGGCGATGAGCAGTTCTTC,TRBV30,TRBJ2-1,TRBD2,NA
CATSRGGNRGNQPQHF,TGTGCCACCAGCAGAGGGGGGAACAGGGGCAATCAGCCCCAGCATTTT,TRBV15,TRBJ1-5,NA,NA
CASSLIGGPEAFF,TGTGCCAGCAGCTTAATTGGGGGCCCTGAAGCTTTCTTT,TRBV7-9,TRBJ1-1,NA,NA
CASRLRGAGAGTGQTEAFF,TGTGCCAGCAGGTTAAGGGGGGCCGGGGCTGGGACAGGGCAGACTGAAGCTTTCTTT,TRBV7-2,TRBJ1-1,TRBD1,NA
CASSQAGGDSIEAFF,TGTGCCAGCAGCCAAGCGGGAGGGGACTCGATTGAAGCTTTCTTT,TRBV3-1/TRBV3-2,TRBJ1-1,NA,NA
CASSASGNPYEQYF,TGTGCCAGCAGCGCTTCGGGGAACCCCTACGAGCAGTACTTC,TRBV9,TRBJ2-7,NA,NA
CASSIGLAGGLDNEQFF,TGTGCCAGTAGTATAGGACTAGCGGGGGGGCTAGACAATGAGCAGTTCTTC,TRBV19,TRBJ2-1,TRBD2,once
CASSLRANTGELFF,TGTGCCAGCAGCTTACGCGCGAACACCGGGGAGCTGTTTTTT,TRBV11-2,TRBJ2-2,NA,NA
CASSQTRTGNEQFF,TGTGCCAGCAGCCAGACCCGCACGGGCAATGAGCAGTTCTTC,TRBV7-9,TRBJ2-1,NA,NA